This section outlines one T cell receptor beta chain sequence together with its context. This clonotype was counted between two and nine times. Its cognate antigen has yet to be identified. No per-base quality is available; no much larger clone lies one base away. The protocol used for the library was multiplex PCR. The data were produced on an Illumina HiSeq 4000. CDR3 regions were amplified by Arm-PCR with iRepertoire HTBI primers to construct TCR beta libraries. Before sequencing, the PCR products underwent gel purification. Under the source paper's analysis protocol: Gene usage analysis of CDR3 amino acid clonotypes relied on the 60 or so TRBV and 12 to 15 TRBJ segments identified across samples. COPE and FqMerger were used to merge filtered high-quality paired reads into contigs. BLAST was used to align contigs to IMGT TRBV, TRBD and TRBJ reference genes, with CDR3 defined following IMGT. Clonotypes above 0.1% frequency were classified as highly expanded clones. Shannon entropy was used to measure repertoire diversity, and the Gini coefficient was used to measure V-J evenness. Public clonotypes were defined as clonotypes shared by more than one individual. The public reads were reprocessed in TCRdb via fastp at Q25 and MiXCR, keeping in-frame beta chains. Each CDR3 protein gets just one entry, which takes the most common genes and DNA from the rows behind it. These V and J calls derive from TCRdb rather than the authors' analysis. A total of more than 300,000 distinct CDR3 sequences appear in this sample, 20% to 25% of them only once. 25% to 30% of the sample is taken by the ten largest.

Per the publication, the time point label means: persistent/refractory GD, antithyroid drugs over 5 years with positive TRAb. For both TCR sequencing and RNA sequencing, RNA was extracted from PBMCs in TRIzol. Graves' disease was diagnosed according to American Thyroid Association guidelines. Patients for the study were recruited at an endocrinology department in Xi'an, China. Each patient gave around 9 milliliters of peripheral blood, collected in an EDTA anticoagulant tube. Ficoll Paque Plus density gradient separation was used to isolate PBMCs, and no further T cell sorting was done. An Agilent 2100 Bioanalyzer and agarose gel were used to check RNA quality, while a NanoDrop 2000 measured RNA concentration. Reading from cysteine to phenylalanine, the CDR3 counts 13 amino acids. The retained sequence is limited to the CDR3, 39 bases, with the frame set at the first base. Via the germline V gene, CDR1 is MNHEY and CDR2 SVGAGI. V is cut by 2 bases and J by 11 bases, and the space between the germline ends is 12 bases.

The sample is drawn from a study of regulatory T cells in long-lasting Graves disease (dated by TCRdb to about 2021). For the wider study: Persistent Graves' disease was defined as antithyroid drug treatment for over 5 years with persistently positive TSH receptor autoantibodies. Peripheral blood TCR sequencing and RNA sequencing compared persistent Graves' disease patients with newly diagnosed Graves' disease patients. Antithyroid drugs had been taken for ten to twelve years on average by persistent Graves' disease patients in the clinical cohort. The study took place in China and was registered as a clinical trial. A total of some 33 samples were covered by TCR sequencing, comprising some 13 persistent and roughly 20 newly diagnosed Graves' disease patients. The paper's findings and limits, for the study overall: Persistent patients shared more public clonotypes among themselves (around 3,000) than newly diagnosed patients did (roughly 920). Only peripheral blood was studied, because thyroid tissue, the primary lesion, was inaccessible. Only the TCR beta chain was sequenced and analyzed. TRBV28, TRBJ1-2 and TRBJ2-5 were preferentially used in persistent disease, while TRBV20-1 and TRBJ2-1 were favored in newly diagnosed disease. The authors noted that the small sample size was a limitation that may lower accuracy. Lower TCR Shannon entropy and fewer highly expanded clones were observed in persistent Graves' disease patients than in newly diagnosed patients, which suggested clonal expansion.

The sequence links TRBV6-5 to TRBJ1-4; the D gene identity is not certain. This receptor was obtained from a woman aged 40 to 49 with Graves disease. Donor details come from another sample of the same person, matched by shared clones. The sample was peripheral blood mononuclear cells (PBMCs), taken when the disease was refractory, from a patient treated with antithyroid drugs. The nucleotide sequence reads TGTGCCAGCAGTTACAGGGAGGCGGGGAAACTGTTTTTT. Its protein reads: CASSYREAGKLFF.